The 20 T cell receptor beta chains below come from one sample, sequenced in a study of blood T cell repertoires in COVID-19. Here immunoSEQ multiplex PCR was the method, and the copy in TCRdb shows in-frame clones only, minus some. The table shows about 110,000 clones, with about four fifths occurring only once. Sample: peripheral blood. These receptors were taken from a woman older than 75 with acute or convalescent COVID-19.

The chain has TRBV19 and TRBJ2-7, with TRBD2 as a possible D gene (5 bases). The CDR3 loop spans 12 amino acids. V was trimmed by 6 bases and J by 0 bases, leaving 6 bases between them. Germline assignment: CDR1 LNHDA and CDR2 SQIVND (reference sequence). This CDR3 is CASSGISYEQYV. The DNA for the CDR3 is TGTGCCAGTAGCGGGATCTCCTACGAGCAGTACGTC.

This sequence joins TRBV7-9 and TRBJ2-5; 8 bases are shared with TRBD1. V lost 1 base to trimming and J lost 5 bases; unmatched junction nucleotides: 9. The germline gives CDR1 SEHNR, CDR2 FQNEAQ (reference sequence). The CDR3 loop spans 16 amino acids. CDR3 sequence: CASSLVGTGSWETQYF. The DNA of the CDR3 is TGTGCCAGCAGCTTAGTCGGGACAGGAAGTTGGGAGACCCAGTACTTC.

The rearrangement links TRBV30 to TRBJ2-2; possibly TRBD2 for D (7 bases). This CDR3 region has 16 residues. Germline V lookup: CDR1 GTSNPN, CDR2 SVGIG (reference sequence). Trimming cost V 0 bases and J 1 base, with 12 bases left between them. The CDR3 sequence is CAWSVRGAWNTGELFF. In DNA, the CDR3 is TGTGCCTGGAGTGTACGGGGGGCGTGGAACACCGGGGAGCTGTTTTTT.

The CDR3 bases are TGTGCCAGCGGGACAGTTAGTAGCAATCAGCCCCAGCATTTT. It is translated as CASGTVSSNQPQHF. The chain carries TRBV6-6 and TRBJ1-5, with 7 positions matching TRBD1. The CDR3 is 14 residues long. V shed 8 bases and J 0 bases; nucleotides not matched to a gene: 4. Germline CDR1 and CDR2: MNHNY and SVGAGI (reference sequence).

The CDR3 DNA reads TGTGCCAGCAGTGAATTGGCCAGAAATTCACCCCTCCACTTT. It yields the protein CASSELARNSPLHF. The chain joins TRBV2 to TRBJ1-6; D gene ambiguous. V dropped 2 bases and J dropped 7 bases, with 9 bases sitting between them. Germline CDR1 and CDR2: SNHLY and FYNNEI. There are 14 residues in the CDR3.

The rearrangement uses TRBV11-3 and TRBJ1-2; no definite D call. The CDR3 loop spans 16 amino acids. V lost 0 bases to trimming and J lost 4 bases, with 15 bases between them. Per the germline V gene, CDR1 is SGHNT and CDR2 is YENEEA. CDR3 nucleotide sequence: TGTGCCAGCAGCTTAGATAGTCACAGCAACATCTATGGCTACACCTTC. Translated, it gives CASSLDSHSNIYGYTF.

The chain has TRBV27 and TRBJ1-2; the match to TRBD1 covers 8 bases. The V gene end was trimmed by 0 bases and the J gene end by 4 bases; junction bases not matched to a gene: 1. This CDR3 is built from 14 residues. Germline V CDR1 and CDR2: MNHEY, SMNVEV (reference sequence). CDR3 coding DNA: TGTGCCAGCAGTTTATCGGACAGGGTCTATGGCTACACCTTC. It encodes CASSLSDRVYGYTF.

V gene TRBV10-3 combines with J gene TRBJ2-7, with 12 bases that match TRBD2. CDR3 length: 15 amino acids. V dropped 2 bases and J dropped 7; count of bases not matched to a gene: 6. Per the germline V gene, CDR1 is ENHRY and CDR2 is SYGVKD. The CDR3 bases are TGTGCCATCAGTGAGATAGGGCTAGCGGGAGGGGAGCAGTACTTC. This codes for CAISEIGLAGGEQYF.

The rearrangement joins TRBV27 to TRBJ2-5; 7 bases line up with TRBD2. Unmatched junction bases numbered 16, after V lost 4 bases and J lost 5 bases. This CDR3 region has 17 residues. From germline, CDR1 is MNHEY and CDR2 SMNVEV (reference sequence). In nucleotides, the CDR3 is TGTGCCAGCAGTTCTCCCACACGGGAGGTCCCGCCGGAGACCCAGTACTTC. It specifies CASSSPTREVPPETQYF.

The chain has TRBV6-6 and TRBJ2-6, with D tentatively TRBD2 (5 bases). V lost 7 bases and J 0 bases, leaving 7 bases between the germline ends. This CDR3 contains 14 residues. Germline CDR1 is MNHNY and CDR2 is SVGAGI (reference sequence). CDR3 DNA: TGTGCCAGCACCGGAGGCTCTGGGGCCAACGTCCTGACTTTC. It specifies CASTGGSGANVLTF.

The chain links TRBV6-2 or TRBV6-3 to TRBJ2-7, with D possibly matching TRBD2 (6 bases). This CDR3 has 17 amino acids. Trimming left V 2 bases short and J 5 bases short, with 22 bases between. Germline CDR1 reads MNHEY; CDR2 reads SVGEGT. CDR3 nucleotide sequence: TGTGCCAGCAGTTACCCCTGGGGGACTCGTACCGGCGACGAGCAGTACTTC. Protein product: CASSYPWGTRTGDEQYF.

The V gene is TRBV7-9, the J gene TRBJ1-1; D might be TRBD1 (5 bases). CDR1 is SEHNR, CDR2 FQNEAQ, per germline (reference sequence). The CDR3 has 14 amino acids. Trimming stripped 2 bases from V and 5 bases from J, with 12 bases between. Written as DNA, the CDR3 is TGTGCCAGCAGCTTAACTGGGGGGAGAACTGAAGCTTTCTTT. Its protein product is CASSLTGGRTEAFF.

This clone appeared a single time. The chain couples TRBV5-1 to TRBJ2-3; 10 bases are shared with TRBD2. In germline, CDR1 is SGHRS, CDR2 YFSETQ. V was pared by 4 bases and J by 4 bases, with 9 bases of the junction left unmatched. The CDR3 consists of 16 residues. In DNA form, the CDR3 reads TGCGCCAGCAGCGGGATCGCTAGCGGGAGCTCAGATACGCAGTATTTT. As protein: CASSGIASGSSDTQYF.

The V gene is TRBV6-4, the J gene TRBJ2-2, with TRBD1 matching over 9 bases. Per the germline V gene, CDR1 is MRHNA and CDR2 is SNTAGT. This CDR3 spans 15 amino acids. V lost 3 bases to trimming and J lost 3 bases; unmatched junction nucleotides: 2. The CDR3 bases are TGTGCCAGCAGTGAACAGGGGGCGGACACCGGGGAGCTGTTTTTT. Its protein is CASSEQGADTGELFF.

This clone showed up just a few times. V and J are TRBV9 and TRBJ2-2; tentative D call: TRBD1 (6 bases). Germline V gene lookup returns CDR1 SGDLS and CDR2 YYNGEE. V lost 1 base, J lost 2 bases, and 9 bases lay in between. The CDR3 sequence is 15 residues long. As DNA, the CDR3 is TGTGCCAGCAGCGTACAACAGGGAAACACCGGGGAGCTGTTTTTT. Encoded protein: CASSVQQGNTGELFF.

This sequence joins TRBV5-1 and TRBJ2-1; D possibly corresponds to TRBD2 (5 bases). Germline CDR1 reads SGHRS; CDR2 reads YFSETQ. This CDR3 is built from 12 residues. Trimming stripped 3 bases from V and 14 bases from J, with 15 bases between. For the CDR3, the DNA is TGCGCCAGCAGCTGGGATATCGGGGAAGAGTTCTTC. This sequence encodes CASSWDIGEEFF.

The chain couples TRBV2 to TRBJ2-1; 8 positions match TRBD2. This CDR3 has 15 amino acids. Trimming at V came to 5 bases and at J to 8 bases, leaving 11 bases not matched to a gene. Germline lookup yields CDR1 SNHLY and CDR2 FYNNEI. CDR3: CASSPGLVMSDEQFF. Here the CDR3 DNA reads TGTGCCAGCAGTCCGGGACTAGTCATGTCTGATGAGCAGTTCTTC.

The chain uses TRBV5-8 and TRBJ2-1; no clear D gene. Germline V gene lookup returns CDR1 SGHTS and CDR2 YDEGEE. The CDR3 is made up of 14 amino acids. The V and J ends lost 5 bases and 8 bases respectively, with 17 bases between them. The CDR3 sequence is CASRNNPGRDEQFF. Written as DNA, the CDR3 is TGTGCCAGCAGGAATAATCCGGGTCGCGATGAGCAGTTCTTC.

The chain recombines TRBV5-1 with TRBJ2-3; TRBD2 aligns across 7 bases. From germline, CDR1 is SGHRS and CDR2 YFSETQ. This CDR3 has 16 residues. J gave up 4 bases and V 0 bases, and 8 bases lay outside the gene matches. DNA for the CDR3: TGCGCCAGCAGCTTGGGTGGGCTAGCGGTAGCAGATACGCAGTATTTT. It yields the protein CASSLGGLAVADTQYF.

The J gene is TRBJ2-1, the V gene TRBV11-2; 14 bases map to TRBD2. Germline CDR1 SGHAT, CDR2 FQNNGV. There are 16 residues in the CDR3. J gave up 8 bases and V 5 bases, and 8 bases lay outside the gene matches. Here the CDR3 DNA reads TGTGCCAGCAGCGAAGGGACTAGCGGGAGTATCGATGAGCAGTTCTTC. Its protein product is CASSEGTSGSIDEQFF.